The T cell receptor beta chain described here comes from a study of blood T cell repertoires in COVID-19. Across the whole study: Acute-phase and convalescent COVID-19 samples originated in the United States, Italy and Spain.

This clone has a single count. Produced via immunoSEQ multiplex PCR; TCRdb's table is partial and in-frame only. Among 50,000 to 70,000 clones listed, about nine tenths were seen once. The CDR3 sequence is 14 residues long. Germline assignment: CDR1 SGHNT and CDR2 YYREEE (reference sequence). The V gene lost 3 bases and the J gene lost 1 base, with 8 bases spanning the gap. This clonotype was sampled from a human donor with active COVID-19. The donor label of this sample is uncertain. Sequencing was done on a sample of peripheral blood. The chain combines TRBV5-4 with TRBJ2-1; D possibly corresponds to TRBD2 (6 bases). The chain's CDR3 is CASSSRGSYNEQFF. CDR3 DNA sequence: TGTGCCAGCAGCTCACGGGGGTCCTACAATGAGCAGTTCTTC.